The rows below give T cell receptor beta chains drawn from one sample of a study of T cell responses to AZD1222 COVID-19 vaccine. Only in-frame clones appear in the TCRdb table, and some are missing; sequencing was by immunoSEQ multiplex PCR. This sample has about 92,000 clones, with approximately 90% found just once. This material consisted of peripheral blood, taken on day 0 of AZD1222 vaccination. The source of these receptors is an adult in good health. Both conserved end residues are part of each CDR3. The D gene is left open where the match is weak. Size is stated for part of the rows, as once, few or many counts, or as a class when the clone is expanded.

clone_size,j_call,d_call,v_call,cdr3_aa,cdr3_nt
NA,TRBJ2-5,TRBD1,TRBV6-5,CASRYLDRGSETQYF,TGTGCCAGCAGGTATTTGGACAGGGGGTCCGAGACCCAGTACTTC
once,TRBJ1-3,NA,TRBV5-1,CASNGLRTFIYF,TGCGCCAGCAACGGCCTTCGGACTTTCATATATTTT
NA,TRBJ1-2,NA,TRBV10-3,CAMSPGNNYGYTF,TGTGCCATGAGCCCGGGAAATAACTATGGCTACACCTTC
NA,TRBJ1-2,NA,TRBV14,CASSPNLATGGYTF,TGTGCCAGCAGCCCCAATTTAGCGACGGGCGGCTACACCTTC
NA,TRBJ2-3,TRBD2,TRBV19,CASSIDNTAGGPVDTQYF,TGTGCCAGTAGTATAGATAACACAGCGGGAGGGCCAGTGGATACGCAGTATTTT
once,TRBJ1-2,TRBD1,TRBV12-3/TRBV12-4,CASRRTGDDGYTF,TGTGCCAGCAGACGGACAGGGGACGATGGCTACACCTTC
once,TRBJ1-5,TRBD1,TRBV5-1,CASSRTGGNNQPQHF,TGCGCCAGCAGCAGGACAGGGGGCAACAATCAGCCCCAGCATTTT
NA,TRBJ1-5,NA,TRBV7-2,CASSLGPGGFQPQHF,TGTGCCAGCAGCTTAGGTCCCGGGGGATTTCAGCCCCAGCATTTT
NA,TRBJ2-5,NA,TRBV18,CASSRQVQETQYF,TGTGCCAGCTCACGGCAGGTACAAGAGACCCAGTACTTC
NA,TRBJ2-7,TRBD1,TRBV24-1,CATSDSRTGGYEQYF,TGTGCCACCAGTGATTCACGGACAGGGGGGTACGAGCAGTACTTC
NA,TRBJ2-7,TRBD2,TRBV5-1,CASSLGTGASGVFYEQYF,TGCGCCAGCAGCTTGGGTACAGGGGCTAGCGGGGTTTTCTACGAGCAGTACTTC
few,TRBJ2-5,NA,TRBV27,CASSLRTAIGSQYF,TGTGCCAGCAGCCTAAGGACGGCAATAGGATCCCAGTACTTC
few,TRBJ2-7,NA,TRBV15,CATSRDFTYEQYF,TGTGCCACCAGCAGAGACTTTACCTACGAGCAGTACTTC
NA,TRBJ2-3,TRBD2,TRBV6-4,CASSDSGGSTDTQYF,TGTGCCAGCAGTGACTCGGGGGGGAGCACAGATACGCAGTATTTT
few,TRBJ2-2,TRBD1,TRBV11-3,CASSYSGQGGYTGELFF,TGTGCCAGCAGTTATTCAGGACAGGGGGGATACACCGGGGAGCTGTTTTTT
few,TRBJ1-1,NA,TRBV19,CASSMGQNTEAFF,TGTGCCAGTAGTATGGGACAAAACACTGAAGCTTTCTTT
NA,TRBJ1-2,NA,TRBV29-1,CSVELNNYGYTF,TGCAGCGTTGAATTGAATAACTATGGCTACACCTTC
NA,TRBJ2-7,TRBD1,TRBV5-1,CASSTGQGSGEQYF,TGCGCCAGCAGCACGGGACAGGGCAGCGGGGAGCAGTACTTC
once,TRBJ2-7,TRBD1,TRBV5-1,CASSFSTGLDNEQYF,TGCGCCAGCAGCTTTTCGACAGGGCTCGACAACGAGCAGTACTTC
NA,TRBJ2-2,NA,TRBV10-2,CASSANTGELFF,TGCGCCAGCAGTGCCAATACCGGGGAGCTGTTTTTT
once,TRBJ1-3,TRBD1,TRBV6-6,CASSYSTGRTGNTIYF,TGTGCCAGCAGTTACTCGACAGGGCGCACTGGAAACACCATATATTTT
NA,TRBJ2-7,TRBD2,TRBV6-1,CASSAGLAGAPPYEQYF,TGTGCCAGCAGTGCGGGACTAGCGGGGGCCCCCCCCTACGAGCAGTACTTC